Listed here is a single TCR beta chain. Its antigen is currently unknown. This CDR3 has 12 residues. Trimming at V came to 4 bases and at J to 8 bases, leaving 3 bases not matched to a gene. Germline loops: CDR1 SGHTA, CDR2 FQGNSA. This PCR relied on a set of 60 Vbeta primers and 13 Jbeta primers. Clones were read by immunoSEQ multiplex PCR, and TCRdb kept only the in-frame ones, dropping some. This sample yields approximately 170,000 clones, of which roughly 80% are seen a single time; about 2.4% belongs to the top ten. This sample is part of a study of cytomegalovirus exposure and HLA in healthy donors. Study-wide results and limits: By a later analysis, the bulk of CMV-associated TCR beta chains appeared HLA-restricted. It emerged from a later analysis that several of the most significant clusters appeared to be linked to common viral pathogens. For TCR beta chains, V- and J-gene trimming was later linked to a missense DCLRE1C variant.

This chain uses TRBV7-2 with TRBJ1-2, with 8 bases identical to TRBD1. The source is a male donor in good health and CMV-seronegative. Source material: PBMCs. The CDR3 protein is CASSSTGGGYTF. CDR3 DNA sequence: TGTGCCAGCAGCTCTACAGGGGGAGGCTACACCTTC.